A single sample is the source of the 7 T cell receptor beta chains below, sequenced in a study of spatial heterogeneity in lung cancer. Points from the study as a whole: The study found that expanded intratumoral alpha and beta TCR counts tracked tumor mutation counts.

No cognate antigen is known for these TCRs. The sample's time point: sample taken at primary tumor resection. TCRdb called the 5' RACE reads again in MiXCR, with one record for every CDR3 protein. This repertoire shows thousands of distinct CDR3 sequences, more than 13% found once; its top ten account for roughly 10%. The input for sequencing was lung tumor tissue, taken at surgery. Every receptor here comes from a male donor with early-stage non-small cell lung cancer.

About this clonotype itself: Without the conserved terminal phenylalanine or tryptophan, this CDR3 likely stems from a read error. This beta chain is off target for a library built for alpha chains, so its abundance means little. The chain is built from TRBV13 and TRBJ1-1, with D tentatively TRBD1 (6 bases). Germline loops: CDR1 PRHDT, CDR2 FYEKMQ (reference sequence). Between the trimmed V and J ends, which lost 6 bases and 0 bases, there was a span of 11 bases. The CDR3 covers 14 residues. The CDR3 DNA is TGTGCCAGCAGGCGGACAGCCCTGAACACTGAAGCTTTCTTA. Residues: CASRRTALNTEAFL.

By share of the sample, this clonotype is medium-sized. As an off-target read in a library built for alpha chains, this beta chain has a frequency of little significance. The genes are TRBV20-1 and TRBJ2-5; D gene ambiguous. The CDR3 length is 13 residues. Trimming removed 5 bases at V and 5 bases at J, with 15 bases between. Germline CDR1 is DFQATT and CDR2 is SNEGSKA (reference sequence). This CDR3 reads CSAPHLGMETQYF. CDR3 DNA sequence: TGCAGTGCTCCCCATCTGGGGATGGAGACCCAGTACTTC.

This clonotype was counted many times. Since it is a stray read in a library aimed at alpha chains, this beta chain has a size that is not meaningful. J is TRBJ2-5 and V is TRBV4-3; D may be TRBD2 (6 bases). V lost 1 base and J lost 4, with 13 bases in between. Germline V lookup: CDR1 LGHNA, CDR2 YSLEER. The CDR3 runs 15 residues. The CDR3 here is CASSQGAGPGETQYF. The CDR3 DNA reads as TGCGCCAGCAGCCAAGGGGCGGGGCCGGGAGAGACCCAGTACTTC.

By sample share, this clonotype is medium-sized. This beta chain is a stray read from a library made for alpha chains; its abundance is not meaningful. The chain links TRBV7-9 to TRBJ2-3, with 10 bases aligning to TRBD2. CDR3 length equals 15 residues. The germline V gene has CDR1 SEHNR and CDR2 FQNEAQ (reference sequence). After removal of 1 base from V and 3 bases from J, the junction contained 1 base not matched to a gene. The DNA of the CDR3 is TGTGCCAGCAGCTTAGGTAGCGGGAGGACAGATACGCAGTATTTT. This gives the protein CASSLGSGRTDTQYF.

A note on this clonotype: The library was built for alpha chains, so this beta chain is an off-target read and its size means little. This sequence joins TRBV14 and TRBJ2-5, with D tentatively TRBD2 (5 bases). Germline V lookup: CDR1 SGHDN, CDR2 FVKESK. The length of the CDR3 is 13 residues. The germline V and J ends were trimmed by 2 bases and 4 bases, with 8 bases remaining between them. Here the CDR3 reads CASSQIGRETQYF. CDR3 bases: TGTGCCAGCAGCCAAATAGGGAGAGAGACCCAGTACTTC.

This clonotype was detected many times. The library was designed around alpha chains, so this beta chain is a stray read whose abundance carries little weight. The chain uses TRBV19 and TRBJ1-5, with 9 bases matching TRBD1. V trimming: 5 bases; J trimming: 5 bases; junction bases outside the gene matches: 4. The CDR3 consists of 14 residues. Germline V gene sequence: CDR1 LNHDA, CDR2 SQIVND (reference sequence). For the CDR3, the DNA is TGTGCCAGTAGTGCCACAGGGGGCTATCAGCCCCAGCATTTT. Translation: CASSATGGYQPQHF.

This clonotype qualifies as medium-sized (0.01 to 0.1%). A library made for alpha chains picked up this beta chain off target, so its size means little. The chain uses TRBV6-2 or TRBV6-3 and TRBJ1-1; weak D call: TRBD1 (5 bases). Germline V gene lookup returns CDR1 MNHEY and CDR2 SVGEGT. V was pared by 6 bases and J by 0 bases, with 17 bases between. CDR3 length: 16 residues. CDR3: CASRDLRGSMNTEAFF. CDR3 nucleotide sequence: TGTGCCAGCAGAGACCTTCGGGGGAGCATGAACACTGAAGCTTTCTTT.